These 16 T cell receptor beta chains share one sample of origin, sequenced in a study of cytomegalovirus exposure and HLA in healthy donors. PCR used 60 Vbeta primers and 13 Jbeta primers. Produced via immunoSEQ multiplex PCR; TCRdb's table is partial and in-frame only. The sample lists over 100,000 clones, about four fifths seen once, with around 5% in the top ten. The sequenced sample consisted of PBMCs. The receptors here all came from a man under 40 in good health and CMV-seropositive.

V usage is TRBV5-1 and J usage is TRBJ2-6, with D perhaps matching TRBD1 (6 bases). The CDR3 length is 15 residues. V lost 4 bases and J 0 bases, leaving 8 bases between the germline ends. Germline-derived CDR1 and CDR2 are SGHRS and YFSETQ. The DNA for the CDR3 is TGCGCCAGCAGCCCGGACAGCTCTGGGGCCAACGTCCTGACTTTC. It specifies CASSPDSSGANVLTF. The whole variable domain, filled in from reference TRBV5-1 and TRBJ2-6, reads KAGVTQTPRYLIKTRGQQVTLSCSPISGHRSVSWYQQTPGQGLQFLFEYFSETQRNKGNFPGRFSGRQFSNSRSEMNVSTLELGDSALYLCASSPDSSGANVLTFGAGSRLTVL.

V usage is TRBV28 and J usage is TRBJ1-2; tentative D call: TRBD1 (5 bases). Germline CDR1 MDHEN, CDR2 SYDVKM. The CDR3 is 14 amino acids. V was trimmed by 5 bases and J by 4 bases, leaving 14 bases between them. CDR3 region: CASSLYPQGYGYTF. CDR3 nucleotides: TGTGCCAGCAGTCTTTATCCTCAGGGCTATGGCTACACCTTC.

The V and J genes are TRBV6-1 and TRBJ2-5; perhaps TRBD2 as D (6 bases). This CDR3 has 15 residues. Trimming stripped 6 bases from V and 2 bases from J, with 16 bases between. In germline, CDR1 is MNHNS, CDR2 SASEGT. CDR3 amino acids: CASSRTPGAQETQYF. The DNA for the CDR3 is TGTGCCAGCAGCCGAACCCCGGGAGCTCAAGAGACCCAGTACTTC.

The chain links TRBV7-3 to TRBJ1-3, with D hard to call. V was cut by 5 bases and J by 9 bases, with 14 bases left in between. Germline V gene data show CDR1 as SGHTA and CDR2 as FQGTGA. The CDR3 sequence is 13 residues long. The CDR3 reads CASSLREGGTIYF. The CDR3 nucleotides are TGTGCCAGCAGCCTACGGGAGGGCGGCACCATATATTTT.

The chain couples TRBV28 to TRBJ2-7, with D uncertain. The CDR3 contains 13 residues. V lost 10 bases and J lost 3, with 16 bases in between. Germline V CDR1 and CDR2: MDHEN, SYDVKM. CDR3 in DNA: TGTGCCACCCTGACACACAACAGCTACGAGCAGTACTTC. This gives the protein CATLTHNSYEQYF.

The CDR3 bases are TGTGCCAGCAGCGGCGGGACTAGCGGGGCCAATGAGCAGTTCTTC. The encoded protein is CASSGGTSGANEQFF. The chain couples TRBV9 to TRBJ2-1, with 13 nucleotides matching TRBD2. V gave up 3 bases and J gave up 6 bases; unmatched junction bases: 3. The CDR3 length is 15 residues. Germline lookup yields CDR1 SGDLS and CDR2 YYNGEE.

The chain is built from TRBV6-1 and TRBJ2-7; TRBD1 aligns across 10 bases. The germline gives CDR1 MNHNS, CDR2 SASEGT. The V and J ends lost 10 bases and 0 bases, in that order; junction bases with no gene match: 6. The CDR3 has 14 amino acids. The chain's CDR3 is CATQGQGTSYEQYF. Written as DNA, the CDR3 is TGTGCCACCCAGGGACAGGGGACCTCCTACGAGCAGTACTTC.

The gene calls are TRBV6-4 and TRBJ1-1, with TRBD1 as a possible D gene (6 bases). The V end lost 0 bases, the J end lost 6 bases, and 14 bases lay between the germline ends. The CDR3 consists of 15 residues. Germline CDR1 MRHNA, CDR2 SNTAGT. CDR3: CASSDSPGEVAEAFF. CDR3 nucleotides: TGTGCCAGCAGTGACTCTCCAGGGGAAGTAGCTGAAGCTTTCTTT.

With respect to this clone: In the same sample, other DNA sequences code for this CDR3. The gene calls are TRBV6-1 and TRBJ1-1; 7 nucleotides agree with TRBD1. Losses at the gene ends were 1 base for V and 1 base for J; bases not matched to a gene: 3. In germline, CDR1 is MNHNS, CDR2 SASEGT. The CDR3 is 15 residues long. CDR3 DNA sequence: TGTGCCAGCAGTGAAGGACAGGGTCGGAACACTGAAGCTTTCTTT. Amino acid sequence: CASSEGQGRNTEAFF.

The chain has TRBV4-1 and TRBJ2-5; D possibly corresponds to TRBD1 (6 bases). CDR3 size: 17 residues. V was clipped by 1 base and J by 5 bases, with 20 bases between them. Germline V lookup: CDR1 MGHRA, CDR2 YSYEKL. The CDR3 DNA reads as TGCGCCAGCAGCCAAGGCTGGCGGACAGTACGGTTTGAGACCCAGTACTTC. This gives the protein CASSQGWRTVRFETQYF.

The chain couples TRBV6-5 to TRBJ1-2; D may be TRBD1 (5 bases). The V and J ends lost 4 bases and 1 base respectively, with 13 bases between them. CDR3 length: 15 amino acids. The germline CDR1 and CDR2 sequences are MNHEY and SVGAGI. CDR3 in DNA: TGTGCCAGCAGTTTCCGGTTGGGGGGTAACTATGGCTACACCTTC. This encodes CASSFRLGGNYGYTF.

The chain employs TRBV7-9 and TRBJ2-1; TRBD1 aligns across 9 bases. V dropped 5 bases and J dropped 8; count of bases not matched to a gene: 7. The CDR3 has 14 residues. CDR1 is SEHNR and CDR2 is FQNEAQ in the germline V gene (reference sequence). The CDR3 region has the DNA TGTGCCAGCAGCGATACAGGGGGCACGGATGAGCAGTTCTTC. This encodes CASSDTGGTDEQFF. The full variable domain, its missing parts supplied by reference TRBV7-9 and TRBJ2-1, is DTGVSQNPRHKITKRGQNVTFRCDPISEHNRLYWYRQTLGQGPEFLTYFQNEAQLEKSRLLSDRFSAERPKGSFSTLEIQRTEQGDSAMYLCASSDTGGTDEQFFGPGTRLTVL.

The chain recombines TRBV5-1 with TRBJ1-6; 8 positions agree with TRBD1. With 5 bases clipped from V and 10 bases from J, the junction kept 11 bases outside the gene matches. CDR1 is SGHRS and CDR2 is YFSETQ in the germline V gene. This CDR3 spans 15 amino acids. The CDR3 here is CASREGQGVGSPLHF. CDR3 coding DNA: TGCGCCAGCAGGGAAGGACAGGGAGTAGGGTCACCCCTCCACTTT.

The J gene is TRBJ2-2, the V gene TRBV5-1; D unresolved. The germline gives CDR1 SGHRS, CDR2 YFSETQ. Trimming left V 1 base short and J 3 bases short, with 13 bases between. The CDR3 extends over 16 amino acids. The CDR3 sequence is CASSLRSGGDTGELFF. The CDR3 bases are TGCGCCAGCAGCTTGAGATCCGGCGGAGACACCGGGGAGCTGTTTTTT.

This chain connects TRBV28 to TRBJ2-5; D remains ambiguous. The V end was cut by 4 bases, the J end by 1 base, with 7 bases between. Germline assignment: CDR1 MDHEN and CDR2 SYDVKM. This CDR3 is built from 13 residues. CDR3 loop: CASSSPGQETQYF. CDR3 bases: TGTGCCAGCAGTTCCCCGGGCCAAGAGACCCAGTACTTC.

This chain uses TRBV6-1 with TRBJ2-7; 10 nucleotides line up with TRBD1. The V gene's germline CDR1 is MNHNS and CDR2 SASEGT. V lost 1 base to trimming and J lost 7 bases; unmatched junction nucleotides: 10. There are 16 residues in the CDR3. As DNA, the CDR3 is TGTGCCAGCAGTGAAGGTATGGGACAGGGGACTCGGGAGCAGTACTTC. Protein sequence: CASSEGMGQGTREQYF.